A single T cell receptor beta chain is shown here with its context. These data are taken from a study of blood T cell repertoires in COVID-19. About the study: The United States, Italy and Spain were the sources of the acute and convalescent COVID-19 samples.

Under the authors' procedure: Counts of nucleated cells, estimated from reference gene primer amplification, were obtained. TCRdb's copy holds only in-frame clones and misses some; the assay was immunoSEQ multiplex PCR. That table is the source of V, J and clone size, and D and trimming were worked out from the DNA. The table records a few hundred thousand clones, around 90% of them present only once. The TCR was taken from a man in his fifties or sixties who had recovered from COVID-19. The specimen sequenced was peripheral blood.

The CDR3 spells CASSELEAGYYNEQFF. The CDR3 DNA reads TGTGCCAGCAGTGAACTTGAAGCGGGGTATTACAATGAGCAGTTCTTC. The J gene is TRBJ2-1, the V gene TRBV6-1; 7 nucleotides agree with TRBD2. From germline, CDR1 is MNHNS and CDR2 SASEGT. The CDR3 has 16 residues. After removal of 2 bases from V and 4 bases from J, the junction contained 8 bases not matched to a gene.